The clone carrying this T cell receptor (beta chain) was seen a handful of times. Its antigen is undetermined. Deletions cut 2 bases from V and 11 bases from J, with 17 bases between. Germline V gene data show CDR1 as SGHNT and CDR2 as YYREEE (reference sequence). The CDR3 has 15 residues. The data derive from a study of tumor and adjacent non-tumor tissue in lung cancer. As for the study in general: The cohort had under 15 adenocarcinoma, 2 squamous cell and 1 small cell patients. About 4.17 million productive TCRbeta reads were obtained per sample on average.

A modified ARM-PCR protocol with three rounds of nested PCR amplified TCRbeta. TCRdb re-called the multiplex PCR reads through MiXCR, storing one row per CDR3 protein. This table holds 120,000 or so distinct CDR3 sequences, over 65% found once. RNA was extracted from bulk tissue without any cell sorting. Study results and limitations: Higher tumor TCR diversity was associated with shorter survival. Tumor repertoires had a smaller top 100 clone share than normal lung.

The V and J genes are TRBV5-4 and TRBJ1-6; no reliable D call. This clonotype was sampled from a man in his thirties or forties with non-small cell lung cancer. Sequences were obtained from lung tumor tissue. CDR3 DNA sequence: TGTGCCAGCAGCTTTGGACCGCTTGAACGGGCACCCCTCCACTTT. Protein product: CASSFGPLERAPLHF.